The sequence of this T cell receptor (beta chain) was determined in a study of OX40 agonist ivuxolimab in advanced cancers. Across the study: Ivuxolimab is a fully human IgG2 antibody that activates OX40 (CD134). Of mixed ages from 23 to 79 and averaging approximately 60 years, the group was about 80% male.

The CDR3 has 12 amino acids. Germline V gives CDR1 MNHNY, CDR2 SVGAGI (reference sequence). Trimming took off 6 bases at V and 5 bases at J, with 9 bases between the two ends. The method was immunoSEQ multiplex PCR; TCRdb's version includes in-frame clones alone and lacks a portion of them. Found here are 70,000 to 75,000 clones, approximately 86% of them singletons; the top ten hold less than 6.5%. The sequence came from an adult with an advanced solid tumor such as melanoma, head and neck, liver or kidney cancer. V gene TRBV6-6 combines with J gene TRBJ2-3; D uncertain. The specimen was CD4+ or CD8+ T cells sorted from blood, collected in a trial of the OX40 agonist ivuxolimab. In nucleotides, the CDR3 is TGTGCCAGCAGCCCCCGGATAGATACGCAGTATTTT. This encodes CASSPRIDTQYF.